Included here is one T cell receptor beta chain sequence, with context. This specimen belongs to a study of blood T cells in healthy people across ages. Alongside a J-beta primer mix, a sample-barcoded 5' primer served in a second PCR lasting roughly 7 to 11 cycles. TCRdb re-called the 5' RACE reads through MiXCR, storing one row per CDR3 protein. Counted here are over 1,500,000 distinct CDR3 sequences, around 42% occurring once; the ten biggest clones make up under 25%. Sequencing input: blood. The sequence was obtained from a human donor in good health.

CDR3 nucleotides: TGTGCCAGCAACTATGCGAGTTTCACAGATACGCAGTATTTT. Translation: CASNYASFTDTQYF. The V gene is TRBV7-2, the J gene TRBJ2-3; D gene ambiguous. This CDR3 region has 14 residues. The ends were cut back, 7 bases at V and 2 bases at J, with 13 bases in the middle. Germline V gene data show CDR1 as SGHTA and CDR2 as FQGNSA. The variable domain in full, with the rest retrieved from reference TRBV7-2 and TRBJ2-3, is GAGVSQSPSNKVTEKGKDVELRCDPISGHTALYWYRQSLGQGLEFLIYFQGNSAPDKSGLPSDRFSAERTGGSVSTLTIQRTQQEDSAVYLCASNYASFTDTQYFGPGTRLTVL.